Shown below are 8 T cell receptor beta chains from a single sample sequenced in a study of cytomegalovirus exposure and HLA in healthy donors. Amplification used 60 Vbeta primers and 13 Jbeta primers. TCRdb's copy holds only in-frame clones and misses some; the assay was immunoSEQ multiplex PCR. The sample holds roughly 130,000 clones; more than 55% are singletons and the top ten take under 7.5%. The sequenced sample consisted of PBMCs. These receptors were taken from a woman aged 60 to 75 in good health and CMV-seronegative.

The chain uses TRBV7-8 and TRBJ2-5; 7 bases fit TRBD2. The V and J ends lost 5 bases and 11 bases, in that order; junction bases with no gene match: 14. CDR3 length: 14 amino acids. Germline V gene data show CDR1 as SGHVS and CDR2 as FQNEAQ. CDR3 amino acids: CASSPSGLLREQYF. The DNA of the CDR3 is TGTGCCAGCAGCCCAAGTGGGCTTCTGCGGGAGCAGTACTTC. Variable domain in full (rest from reference TRBV7-8 and TRBJ2-5): GAGVSQSPRYKVAKRGQDVALRCDPISGHVSLFWYQQALGQGPEFLTYFQNEAQLDKSGLPSDRFFAERPEGSVSTLKIQRTQQEDSAVYLCASSPSGLLREQYFGPGTRLLVL.

This clone has a handful of counts. The chain carries TRBV11-2 and TRBJ2-7; 12 nucleotides agree with TRBD2. After removal of 0 bases from V and 3 bases from J, the junction contained 9 bases not matched to a gene. CDR3 size: 18 residues. CDR1 and CDR2 (germline): SGHAT, FQNNGV. CDR3: CASSLDSISTSGSYEQYF. The DNA for the CDR3 is TGTGCCAGCAGCTTAGATTCAATCTCGACTAGCGGGAGCTACGAGCAGTACTTC.

V usage is TRBV5-4 and J usage is TRBJ2-5; D is perhaps TRBD2 (5 bases). Germline CDR1 SGHNT, CDR2 YYREEE (reference sequence). The CDR3 is made up of 15 amino acids. Between the trimmed V and J ends, which lost 2 bases and 2 bases, there was a span of 13 bases. The CDR3 nucleotides read TGTGCCAGCAGCTTAAATCTAGCCCAGCAAGAGACCCAGTACTTC. Translated, it gives CASSLNLAQQETQYF. Looking up the rest from reference TRBV5-4 and TRBJ2-5 gives the full variable domain: ETGVTQSPTHLIKTRGQQVTLRCSSQSGHNTVSWYQQALGQGPQFIFQYYREEENGRGNFPPRFSGLQFPNYSSELNVNALELDDSALYLCASSLNLAQQETQYFGPGTRLLVL.

This clone is a singleton in its sample. The chain combines TRBV4-2 with TRBJ2-4, with TRBD2 matching 7 bases. The V gene end was trimmed by 0 bases and the J gene end by 3 bases; junction bases not matched to a gene: 11. This CDR3 spans 18 amino acids. Germline V gives CDR1 LGHNA, CDR2 YNFKEQ. CDR3 nucleotides: TGTGCCAGCAGCCAAGATGGGTATCCCCTAGCGGTCAAAAACATTCAGTACTTC. This codes for CASSQDGYPLAVKNIQYF.

The table lists this clone with a few counts. V is TRBV7-9 and J is TRBJ2-6; maybe TRBD2 (6 bases). The germline gives CDR1 SEHNR, CDR2 FQNEAQ (reference sequence). The length of the CDR3 is 18 residues. V was shortened by 1 base and J by 0 bases, with 13 bases between the two germline ends. CDR3 nucleotides: TGTGCCAGCAGCTTAGGCCGCAGGGACTTCTCTGGGGCCAACGTCCTGACTTTC. Translating it yields CASSLGRRDFSGANVLTF.

The chain recombines TRBV27 with TRBJ2-7, with TRBD2 matching 7 bases. The germline V gene has CDR1 MNHEY and CDR2 SMNVEV (reference sequence). This CDR3 is 16 amino acids long. V was pared by 5 bases and J by 0 bases, with 10 bases of the junction left unmatched. CDR3 DNA sequence: TGTGCCAGCAGTCTAAACACGGCGGGGGACTCCTACGAGCAGTACTTC. This encodes CASSLNTAGDSYEQYF.

This clone appeared a few times. The chain combines TRBV5-4 with TRBJ2-3; no reliable D call. The length of the CDR3 is 13 residues. The germline V gene has CDR1 SGHNT and CDR2 YYREEE (reference sequence). The ends were cut back, 4 bases at V and 2 bases at J, with 8 bases in the middle. This chain's CDR3 is CASSPPHTDTQYF. CDR3 bases: TGTGCCAGCAGCCCCCCCCACACAGATACGCAGTATTTT.

The V call is TRBV9, the J call TRBJ2-3; tentatively, D is TRBD1 (5 bases). The germline gives CDR1 SGDLS, CDR2 YYNGEE. The CDR3 totals 13 residues. The V end was cut by 0 bases, the J end by 5 bases, with 7 bases between. In DNA, the CDR3 is TGTGCCAGCAGCGTAGATCAGGGAGATACGCAGTATTTT. This sequence encodes CASSVDQGDTQYF.